This T cell receptor beta chain was retrieved from a study of T cell clonality in common variable immunodeficiency. Study results and caveats: CVID subjects shared fewer TCRbeta clones than healthy controls did. Common variable immunodeficiency TCR beta sequences reportedly had fewer deletions and N-nucleotide insertions. What drives increased CVID clonality needs T cell subpopulation sequencing.

Trimming took off 0 bases at V and 3 bases at J, with 8 bases between the two ends. The CDR3 extends over 15 amino acids. Germline CDR1 and CDR2: SGHTA and FQGTGA. With respect to this clone: Its antigen is not identified. The read finishes 3 residues shy of the CDR3 end, and the germline J gene is used to complete it.

Here immunoSEQ multiplex PCR was the method, and the copy in TCRdb shows in-frame clones only, minus some. Listed for the sample are about 25,000 clones, none seen a single time. Sequenced sample: peripheral blood mononuclear cells. This chain links TRBV7-3 with TRBJ1-4, with D possibly matching TRBD1 (5 bases). This sequence originates from a human donor with common variable immunodeficiency. The sequenced part of the CDR3 DNA is TGTGCCAGCAGCTTAACGGCAGGGCCTAATGAAAAA. Translation: CASSLTAGPNEK. The full CDR3 sequence reads CASSLTAGPNEKLFF.